This TCR beta chain appears in the sequencing data of a study of T cell repertoires in cytomegalovirus infection. Study information: Based on public TCR beta signatures, there were indications of CMV infection and of a matching HLA type.

This clonotype was seen only once. Its antigen is as yet unknown. Whole-study findings and limits: Carriage of CMV together with the relevant HLA was identifiable through cumulative public TCR beta family frequency. The ex vivo response showed dominance by HLA-C-restricted CMV-specific TCR beta clonotypes.

TCRdb itself ran the reads through MiXCR, one entry per CDR3 protein. The sample records approximately 1,000,000 distinct CDR3 sequences, under 40% being singletons. In germline, CDR1 is MNHEY, CDR2 SVGEGT. Trimming pared 5 bases from V and 3 bases from J, leaving 14 bases between. The length of the CDR3 is 14 residues. The clonotype originates from a human donor in good health (CMV status not recorded). Some clones in this sample may be carry-over from other donors' samples. The chain carries TRBV6-2 or TRBV6-3 and TRBJ2-7, with D tentatively TRBD1 or TRBD2 (5 bases each). Sequences were derived from cultured CD8+ T cells from PBMCs, sampled from culture after CMV antigen stimulation. CDR3 in amino acids: CASSPPWDLYEQYF. CDR3 nucleotides: TGTGCCAGCAGTCCGCCCTGGGACCTCTACGAGCAGTACTTC.